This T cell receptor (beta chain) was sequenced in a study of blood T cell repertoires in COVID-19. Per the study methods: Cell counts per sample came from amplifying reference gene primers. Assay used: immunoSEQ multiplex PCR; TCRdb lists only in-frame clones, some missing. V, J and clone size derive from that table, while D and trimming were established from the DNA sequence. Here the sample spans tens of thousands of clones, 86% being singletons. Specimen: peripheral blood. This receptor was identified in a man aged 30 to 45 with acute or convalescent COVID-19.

CDR3 sequence reads: CASSDSGTDSNQPQHF. In nucleotides, the CDR3 is TGTGCCAGTAGTGACTCCGGGACAGATAGCAATCAGCCCCAGCATTTT. The chain is built from TRBV19 and TRBJ1-5; 7 positions match TRBD1. From germline, CDR1 is LNHDA and CDR2 SQIVND (reference sequence). The CDR3 is 16 residues long. V lost 5 bases to trimming and J lost 0 bases; unmatched junction nucleotides: 7.